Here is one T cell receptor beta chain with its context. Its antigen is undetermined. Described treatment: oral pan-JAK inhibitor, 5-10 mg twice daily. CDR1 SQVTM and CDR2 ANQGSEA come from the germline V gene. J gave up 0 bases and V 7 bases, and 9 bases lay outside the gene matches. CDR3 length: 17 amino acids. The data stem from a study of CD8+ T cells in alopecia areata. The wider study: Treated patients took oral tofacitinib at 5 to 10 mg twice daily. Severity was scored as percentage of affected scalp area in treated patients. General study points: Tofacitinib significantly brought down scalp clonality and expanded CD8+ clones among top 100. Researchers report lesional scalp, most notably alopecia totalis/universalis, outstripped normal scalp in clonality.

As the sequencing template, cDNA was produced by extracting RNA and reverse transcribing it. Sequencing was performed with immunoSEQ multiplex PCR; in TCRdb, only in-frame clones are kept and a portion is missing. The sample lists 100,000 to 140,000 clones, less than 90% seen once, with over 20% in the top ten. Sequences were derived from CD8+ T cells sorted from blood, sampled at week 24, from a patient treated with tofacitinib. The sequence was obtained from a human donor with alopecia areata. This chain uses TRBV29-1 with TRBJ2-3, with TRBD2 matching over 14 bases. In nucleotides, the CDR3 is TGCAGCGGGCTGGGACTAGCGGGAGAGACTAGCACAGATACGCAGTATTTT. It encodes CSGLGLAGETSTDTQYF.